This TCR beta chain was identified in a study of patients and donors after allogeneic stem cell transplantation. V trimming: 5 bases; J trimming: 8 bases; junction bases outside the gene matches: 6. This CDR3 has 14 amino acids. CDR1 MNHNY and CDR2 SVGAGI come from the germline V gene (reference sequence). This clonotype occurred a few times. In TCRdb, the RT-PCR reads were re-called with MiXCR into one record per CDR3 protein. Among 190,000 or so distinct CDR3 sequences, around 41% were seen once, and the ten largest hold 11%. The chain combines TRBV6-6 with TRBJ1-6, with TRBD1 identical over 7 bases. Sequences were obtained from blood, either unsorted or a sorted T cell fraction (not recorded which). The source of this sequence is a human donor who was either an allogeneic HSCT recipient or a stem cell or donor lymphocyte infusion donor (not recorded which). It is not recorded whose cells these are; they may come from a transplant donor. The CDR3, as DNA: TGTGCCAGCAGTCTGACAGGGAGGGATTCACCCCTCCACTTT. Residues: CASSLTGRDSPLHF.